The 18 T cell receptor beta chains below all came from one sample that was sequenced in a study of blood T cell repertoires in COVID-19. Only in-frame clones appear in the TCRdb table, and some are missing; sequencing was by immunoSEQ multiplex PCR. In the table there are about 160,000 clones, approximately 79% of which are singletons. The sample comprised peripheral blood. The receptor source for this set is a woman aged 40-49 years with COVID-19, enrolled during active disease.

The CDR3 is CASSVHASGGMNEQFF. The DNA for the CDR3 is TGTGCCAGCAGCGTCCATGCTAGCGGGGGCATGAATGAGCAGTTCTTC. V usage is TRBV9 and J usage is TRBJ2-1; 10 bases match TRBD2. CDR1 is SGDLS, CDR2 YYNGEE, per germline. The CDR3 contains 16 residues. V lost 2 bases to trimming and J lost 7 bases; unmatched junction nucleotides: 9. Together with reference TRBV9 and TRBJ2-1, the CDR3 gives the full variable domain: DSGVTQTPKHLITATGQRVTLRCSPRSGDLSVYWYQQSLDQGLQFLIQYYNGEERAKGNILERFSAQQFPDLHSELNLSSLELGDSALYFCASSVHASGGMNEQFFGPGTRLTVL.

V is TRBV5-6 and J is TRBJ2-5; TRBD2 might be the D (6 bases). V was pared by 2 bases and J by 5 bases, with 10 bases between. This CDR3 is built from 13 residues. The germline CDR1 and CDR2 sequences are SGHDT and YYEEEE. The DNA of the CDR3 is TGTGCCAGCAGCTTTGCGGGAACGGAGACCCAGTACTTC. It specifies CASSFAGTETQYF.

The gene calls are TRBV19 and TRBJ2-1; 9 nucleotides line up with TRBD2. CDR3 length: 13 amino acids. V lost 5 bases to trimming and J lost 10 bases; unmatched junction nucleotides: 6. Germline V gives CDR1 LNHDA, CDR2 SQIVND (reference sequence). The CDR3 spells CASSSDSGGEQFF. The CDR3, as DNA: TGTGCCAGTAGTTCCGATAGCGGGGGCGAGCAGTTCTTC. Looking up the rest from reference TRBV19 and TRBJ2-1 gives the full variable domain: DGGITQSPKYLFRKEGQNVTLSCEQNLNHDAMYWYRQDPGQGLRLIYYSQIVNDFQKGDIAEGYSVSREKKESFPLTVTSAQKNPTAFYLCASSSDSGGEQFFGPGTRLTVL.

The chain is built from TRBV5-1 and TRBJ2-2; 9 bases fit TRBD2. With 0 bases clipped from V and 5 bases from J, the junction kept 2 bases outside the gene matches. This CDR3 has 15 residues. In germline, CDR1 is SGHRS, CDR2 YFSETQ. The chain's CDR3 is CASSLGLAVTGELFF. In DNA, the CDR3 is TGCGCCAGCAGCTTGGGACTAGCGGTAACCGGGGAGCTGTTTTTT.

The V gene is TRBV7-3, the J gene TRBJ2-1; 12 nucleotides agree with TRBD2. Germline-derived CDR1 and CDR2 are SGHTA and FQGTGA. Trimming cost V 5 bases and J 8 bases; bases outside gene matches: 4. This CDR3 is 14 amino acids long. In DNA form, the CDR3 reads TGTGCCAGCAGCCCCGGGACTAGCGGGCATGAGCAGTTCTTC. Translating it yields CASSPGTSGHEQFF.

The chain links TRBV5-6 to TRBJ1-4; D uncertain. In germline, CDR1 is SGHDT, CDR2 YYEEEE. Trimming took 4 bases from V and 0 from J, leaving 13 bases between them. This CDR3 contains 16 residues. CDR3 sequence: CASSELGLATNEKLFF. For the CDR3, the DNA is TGTGCCAGCAGCGAATTAGGACTGGCAACTAATGAAAAACTGTTTTTT.

This chain joins TRBV7-2 and TRBJ2-1; TRBD1 agrees at 9 bases. CDR1 is SGHTA, CDR2 FQGNSA, per germline. The V gene end was trimmed by 5 bases and the J gene end by 4 bases; junction bases not matched to a gene: 6. This CDR3 is built from 15 residues. The CDR3 reads CASSGTGPNYNEQFF. The CDR3 nucleotides read TGTGCCAGCAGCGGGACAGGGCCAAATTACAATGAGCAGTTCTTC. The full variable domain, with the rest looked up from reference TRBV7-2 and TRBJ2-1, is GAGVSQSPSNKVTEKGKDVELRCDPISGHTALYWYRQSLGQGLEFLIYFQGNSAPDKSGLPSDRFSAERTGGSVSTLTIQRTQQEDSAVYLCASSGTGPNYNEQFFGPGTRLTVL.

The gene calls are TRBV6-5 and TRBJ1-1; 7 nucleotides align to TRBD1. The CDR3 is made up of 13 amino acids. With 2 bases clipped from V and 8 bases from J, the junction kept 5 bases outside the gene matches. The germline V gene has CDR1 MNHEY and CDR2 SVGAGI. CDR3 region: CASSYRRDSEAFF. In nucleotides, the CDR3 is TGTGCCAGCAGTTACCGTCGGGACAGCGAAGCTTTCTTT.

In this sample, this clone turned up once. This chain links TRBV5-4 with TRBJ2-3, with 12 bases aligning to TRBD2. Per the germline V gene, CDR1 is SGHNT and CDR2 is YYREEE (reference sequence). V lost 4 bases, J lost 3 bases, and 3 bases stayed unmatched. There are 15 residues in the CDR3. The CDR3 reads CASSRGLAGTDTQYF. Here the CDR3 DNA reads TGTGCCAGCAGCCGCGGACTAGCGGGAACAGATACGCAGTATTTT.

The rearrangement links TRBV6-1 to TRBJ1-2; D remains ambiguous. Trimming stripped 1 base from V and 4 bases from J, with 10 bases between. Looked up from germline, CDR1 is MNHNS and CDR2 is SASEGT. This CDR3 has 14 amino acids. CDR3 protein: CASSEERVSYGYTF. The DNA for the CDR3 is TGTGCCAGCAGTGAAGAGAGGGTTAGCTATGGCTACACCTTC.

This clone occurred once. The V call is TRBV19, the J call TRBJ2-1; 10 bases fit TRBD2. The germline gives CDR1 LNHDA, CDR2 SQIVND (reference sequence). Losses at the gene ends were 9 bases for V and 9 bases for J; bases not matched to a gene: 8. The CDR3 is 13 amino acids. The DNA of the CDR3 is TGTGCCAGCAGGACTAGCGGAGTATCTGAGCAGTTCTTC. Its protein is CASRTSGVSEQFF.

The chain links TRBV4-1 to TRBJ2-1; 7 bases agree with TRBD2. V lost 2 bases, J lost 8 bases, and 6 bases stayed unmatched. Per the germline V gene, CDR1 is MGHRA and CDR2 is YSYEKL. This CDR3 is built from 14 residues. CDR3 sequence reads: CASSQPGTTDEQFF. CDR3 bases: TGCGCCAGCAGCCAACCCGGGACTACGGATGAGCAGTTCTTC.

This clone was seen only a few times. The chain joins TRBV5-4 to TRBJ2-5; 11 nucleotides line up with TRBD2. V gave up 0 bases and J gave up 5 bases; unmatched junction bases: 9. CDR1 is SGHNT, CDR2 YYREEE, per germline (reference sequence). This CDR3 region has 17 residues. The DNA of the CDR3 is TGTGCCAGCAGCTTGGAACTAGCGGGAGTAATCGGGGAGACCCAGTACTTC. Amino acids: CASSLELAGVIGETQYF.

The genes are TRBV12-5 and TRBJ1-1, with D maybe TRBD1 (6 bases). The length of the CDR3 is 15 residues. V was pared by 6 bases and J by 4 bases, with 18 bases between. Germline lookup yields CDR1 LGHNT and CDR2 FRNRAP. The CDR3 protein is CASGLNIGQLTEAFF. In DNA form, the CDR3 reads TGTGCTAGTGGCCTTAATATTGGACAGCTCACTGAAGCTTTCTTT.

This clone was detected only once. This chain uses TRBV18 with TRBJ2-1; the match to TRBD2 covers 7 bases. Trimming cost V 3 bases and J 5 bases; bases outside gene matches: 7. The CDR3 extends over 15 amino acids. Germline CDR1 and CDR2: KGHSH and LQKENI. The CDR3 here is CASSPREAQNNEQFF. CDR3 DNA: TGTGCCAGCTCACCCCGGGAGGCCCAAAACAATGAGCAGTTCTTC.

V and J are TRBV28 and TRBJ2-1; TRBD2 is a possible D gene (6 bases). Between the trimmed V and J ends, which lost 2 bases and 4 bases, there was a span of 15 bases. The CDR3 length is 16 residues. Germline V gives CDR1 MDHEN, CDR2 SYDVKM. CDR3 sequence (DNA): TGTGCCAGCAGTTTACTGGAGGGAGAGGGTTACAATGAGCAGTTCTTC. It translates to CASSLLEGEGYNEQFF.

Notes on this clone: The junction does not match germline at one end; this may be a read error. Additional DNA sequences in this sample encode the identical CDR3. The gene calls are TRBV15 and TRBJ2-1; 12 nucleotides align to TRBD2. The CDR3 is 18 residues long. The germline V gene encodes CDR1 LNHNV and CDR2 YYDKDF (reference sequence). The CDR3 region has the DNA TGTGCCACCAGCAGAGGACTAGCGGGGGTGGGCTCCTACAATGAACAGTTCTTC. Translating gives CATSRGLAGVGSYNEQFF. Drawing the rest from reference TRBV15 and TRBJ2-1, the complete variable domain is DAMVIQNPRYQVTQFGKPVTLSCSQTLNHNVMYWYQQKSSQAPKLLFHYYDKDFNNEADTPDNFQSRRPNTSFCFLDIRSPGLGDTAMYLCATSRGLAGVGSYNEQFFGPGTRLTVL.

The chain uses TRBV15 and TRBJ2-7; TRBD2 matches at 7 bases. This CDR3 region has 15 residues. Per germline, CDR1 LNHNV and CDR2 YYDKDF (reference sequence). V gave up 1 base and J gave up 6 bases; unmatched junction bases: 9. CDR3 in amino acids: CATSRVRTRIVEQYF. The CDR3 DNA follows: TGTGCCACCAGCAGAGTAAGGACTAGGATCGTCGAGCAGTACTTC.